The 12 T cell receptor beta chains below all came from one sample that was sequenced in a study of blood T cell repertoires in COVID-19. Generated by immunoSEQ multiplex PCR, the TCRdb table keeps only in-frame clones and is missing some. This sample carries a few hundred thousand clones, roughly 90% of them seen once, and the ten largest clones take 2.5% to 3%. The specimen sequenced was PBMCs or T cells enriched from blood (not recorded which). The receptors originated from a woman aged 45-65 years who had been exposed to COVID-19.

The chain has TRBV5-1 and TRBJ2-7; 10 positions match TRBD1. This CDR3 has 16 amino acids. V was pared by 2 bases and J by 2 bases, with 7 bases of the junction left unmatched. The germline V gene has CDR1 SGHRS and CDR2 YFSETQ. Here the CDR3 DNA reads TGCGCCAGCAGCTTAGCGACAGGGGGCGCGGCCTACGAGCAGTACTTC. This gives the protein CASSLATGGAAYEQYF.

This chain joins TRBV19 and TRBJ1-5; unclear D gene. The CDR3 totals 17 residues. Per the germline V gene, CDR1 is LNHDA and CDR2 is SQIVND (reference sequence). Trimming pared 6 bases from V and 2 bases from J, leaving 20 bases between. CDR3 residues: CASRATIGGFGNQPQHF. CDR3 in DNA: TGTGCCAGTAGGGCGACGATCGGAGGGTTCGGCAATCAGCCCCAGCATTTT.

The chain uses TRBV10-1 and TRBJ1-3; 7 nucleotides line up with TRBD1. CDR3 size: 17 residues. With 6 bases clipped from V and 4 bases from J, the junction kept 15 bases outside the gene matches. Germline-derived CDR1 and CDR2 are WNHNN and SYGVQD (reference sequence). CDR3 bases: TGCGCCAGCAGGACCCTTTTTAGGGGGCTTACCGGAAACACCATATATTTT. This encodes CASRTLFRGLTGNTIYF.

Written as DNA, the CDR3 is TGTGCCAGCAGCCAAGCAGGGTTGGGGGCCAACGTCCTGACTTTC. Translated, it gives CASSQAGLGANVLTF. This chain connects TRBV14 to TRBJ2-6, with D maybe TRBD1 (5 bases). V dropped 1 base and J dropped 4 bases, with 8 bases sitting between them. The CDR3 is made up of 15 amino acids. The germline V gene has CDR1 SGHDN and CDR2 FVKESK. The whole variable domain, filled in from reference TRBV14 and TRBJ2-6, reads EAGVTQFPSHSVIEKGQTVTLRCDPISGHDNLYWYRRVMGKEIKFLLHFVKESKQDESGMPNNRFLAERTGGTYSTLKVQPAELEDSGVYFCASSQAGLGANVLTFGAGSRLTVL.

CDR3 in amino acids: CASSLVRDSQTYEQYF. CDR3 coding DNA: TGCGCCAGCAGCTTGGTCAGGGACAGCCAAACCTACGAGCAGTACTTC. This chain uses TRBV5-1 with TRBJ2-7, with 7 bases matching TRBD1. From germline, CDR1 is SGHRS and CDR2 YFSETQ. The CDR3 contains 16 residues. With 0 bases clipped from V and 2 bases from J, the junction kept 8 bases outside the gene matches.

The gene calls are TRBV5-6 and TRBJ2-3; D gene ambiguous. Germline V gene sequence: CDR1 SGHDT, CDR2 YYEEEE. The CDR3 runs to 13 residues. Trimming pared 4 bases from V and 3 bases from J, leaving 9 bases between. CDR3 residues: CASSNPRTDTQYF. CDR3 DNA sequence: TGTGCCAGCAGCAACCCCAGGACAGATACGCAGTATTTT.

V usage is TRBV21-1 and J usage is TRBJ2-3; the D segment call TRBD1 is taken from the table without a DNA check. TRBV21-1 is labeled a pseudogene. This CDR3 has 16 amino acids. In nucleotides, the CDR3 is TGTGCCAGCAGCATGACAGGGGGGCTAGAGGCTGATACGCAGTATTTT. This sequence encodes CASSMTGGLEADTQYF.

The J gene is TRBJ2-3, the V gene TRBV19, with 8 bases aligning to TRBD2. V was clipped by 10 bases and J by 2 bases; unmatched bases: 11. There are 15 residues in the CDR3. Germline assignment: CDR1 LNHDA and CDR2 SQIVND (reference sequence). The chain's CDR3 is CATKIGGAVTDTQYF. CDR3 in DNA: TGTGCCACAAAGATCGGGGGGGCCGTCACAGATACGCAGTATTTT. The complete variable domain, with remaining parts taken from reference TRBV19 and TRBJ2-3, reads DGGITQSPKYLFRKEGQNVTLSCEQNLNHDAMYWYRQDPGQGLRLIYYSQIVNDFQKGDIAEGYSVSREKKESFPLTVTSAQKNPTAFYLCATKIGGAVTDTQYFGPGTRLTVL.

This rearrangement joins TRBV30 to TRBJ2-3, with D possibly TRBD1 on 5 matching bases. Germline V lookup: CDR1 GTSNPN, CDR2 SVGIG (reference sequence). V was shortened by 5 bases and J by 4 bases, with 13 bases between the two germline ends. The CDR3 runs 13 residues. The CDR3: CAWGSQGSDTQYF. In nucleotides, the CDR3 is TGTGCCTGGGGAAGCCAGGGATCAGATACGCAGTATTTT.

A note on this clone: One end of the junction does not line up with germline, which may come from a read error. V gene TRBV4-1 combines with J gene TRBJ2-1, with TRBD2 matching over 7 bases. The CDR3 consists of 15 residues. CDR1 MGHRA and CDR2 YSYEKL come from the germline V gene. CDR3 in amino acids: CASSQPTRDYHEQFF. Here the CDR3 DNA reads TGCGCCAGCAGCCAACCCACCCGGGACTACCATGAGCAGTTCTTC.

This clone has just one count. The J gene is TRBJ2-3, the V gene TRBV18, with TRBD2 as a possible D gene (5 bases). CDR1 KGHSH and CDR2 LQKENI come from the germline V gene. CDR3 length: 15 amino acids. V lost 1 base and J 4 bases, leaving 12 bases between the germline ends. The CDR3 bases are TGTGCCAGCTCACCACAGGCTAGCATTTCAGATACGCAGTATTTT. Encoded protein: CASSPQASISDTQYF.

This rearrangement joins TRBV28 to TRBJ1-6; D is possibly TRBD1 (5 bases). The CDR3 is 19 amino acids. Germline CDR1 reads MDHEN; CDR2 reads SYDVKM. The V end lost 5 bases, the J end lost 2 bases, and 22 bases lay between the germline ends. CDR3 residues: CASSTEPLGGLTYNSPLHF. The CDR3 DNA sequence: TGTGCCAGCAGTACAGAGCCTCTGGGGGGTCTCACCTATAATTCACCCCTCCACTTT.